These 9 T cell receptor beta chains were sequenced from one sample in a study of blood T cell repertoires in COVID-19. Produced via immunoSEQ multiplex PCR; TCRdb's table is partial and in-frame only. The table lists about 90,000 clones, approximately 88% of them singletons. Sequencing was carried out using peripheral blood. These receptors all stem from a woman over 75 with active or convalescent COVID-19.

The rearrangement joins TRBV28 to TRBJ1-1; TRBD1 is a possible D gene (6 bases). The germline gives CDR1 MDHEN, CDR2 SYDVKM. CDR3 length: 15 residues. The V end was cut by 5 bases, the J end by 1 base, with 14 bases between. The CDR3 region is CASSTDGGANTEAFF. The CDR3 bases are TGTGCCAGCAGTACTGACGGGGGGGCGAACACTGAAGCTTTCTTT.

This clone came up once. The V call is TRBV3-1 (or the pseudogene TRBV3-2), the J call TRBJ1-2; 10 nucleotides align to TRBD1. The germline CDR1 and CDR2 sequences are LGHDT and YNNKEL (reference sequence). V lost 4 bases to trimming and J lost 4 bases; unmatched junction nucleotides: 6. The CDR3 contains 15 residues. The DNA for the CDR3 is TGTGCCAGCAGCCTCTCGGACAGGGGGTCCTATGGCTACACCTTC. Residues: CASSLSDRGSYGYTF.

V is TRBV28 and J is TRBJ1-2; no reliable D call. This CDR3 has 13 amino acids. The ends were cut back, 5 bases at V and 5 bases at J, with 12 bases in the middle. Germline V gives CDR1 MDHEN, CDR2 SYDVKM. CDR3 DNA: TGTGCCAGCAGTCCCCAAACTCCTTATGGCTACACCTTC. Translation gives CASSPQTPYGYTF.

The V and J genes are TRBV5-8 and TRBJ2-7, with 9 positions matching TRBD1. Germline-derived CDR1 and CDR2 are SGHTS and YDEGEE. CDR3 length: 15 residues. The V gene end was trimmed by 2 bases and the J gene end by 4 bases; junction bases not matched to a gene: 7. CDR3 residues: CASSFGDRAGYEQYF. The DNA for the CDR3 is TGTGCCAGCAGCTTTGGGGACAGGGCAGGGTACGAGCAGTACTTC.

The chain recombines TRBV7-3 with TRBJ1-1; the D gene is possibly TRBD1 (5 bases). CDR1 is SGHTA, CDR2 FQGTGA, per germline. The V and J ends lost 3 bases and 3 bases respectively, with 8 bases between them. The CDR3 covers 13 residues. The CDR3 spells CASSFQGDTEAFF. CDR3 coding DNA: TGTGCCAGCAGCTTCCAAGGGGACACTGAAGCTTTCTTT.

With respect to this clone: Likely a read error: the CDR3 ends without its conserved phenylalanine or tryptophan. The DNA is omitted, as the CDR3 cannot be located on it reliably, and the CDR3 follows TCRdb's listing. Here the CDR3 reads CASSFRVPKG. The chain is built from TRBV27 and TRBJ1-6; the table's D call of TRBD1 was not tested on the DNA. With termini counted, the CDR3 has 10 amino acids. Germline V gene sequence: CDR1 MNHEY, CDR2 SMNVEV (reference sequence).

V usage is TRBV11-3 and J usage is TRBJ1-6, with D tentatively TRBD1 (5 bases). Between the trimmed V and J ends, which lost 7 bases and 7 bases, there was a span of 8 bases. The length of the CDR3 is 12 residues. Germline lookup yields CDR1 SGHNT and CDR2 YENEEA. The CDR3 is CASTGRNSPLHF. The DNA for the CDR3 is TGTGCCAGCACAGGGCGGAATTCACCCCTCCACTTT.

J is TRBJ2-5 and V is TRBV7-2; TRBD2 aligns across 15 bases. The CDR3 is made up of 17 amino acids. Per the germline V gene, CDR1 is SGHTA and CDR2 is FQGNSA. V dropped 4 bases and J dropped 5; count of bases not matched to a gene: 8. CDR3 loop: CASSSGLAGGHGETQYF. CDR3 nucleotides: TGTGCCAGCAGCTCCGGACTAGCGGGAGGGCACGGCGAGACCCAGTACTTC.

CDR3 loop: CASSDLLAGEETQYF. The CDR3 coding sequence is TGTGCCAGCAGTGATTTACTAGCGGGAGAAGAGACCCAGTACTTC. The V call is TRBV2, the J call TRBJ2-5; 11 bases align to TRBD2. CDR1 and CDR2 (germline): SNHLY, FYNNEI. Losses at the gene ends were 3 bases for V and 3 bases for J; bases not matched to a gene: 3. The CDR3 spans 15 residues.